This T cell receptor beta chain was captured by sequencing in a study of T cells in Graves' hyperthyroidism and ophthalmopathy. The wider study: Peripheral blood samples were taken at initial diagnosis, prior to any treatment. Notes on the study in general: Most clonotypes expanded in thyroid above 0.001 were likewise present in blood.

This clonotype was picked up many times. The antigen remains unidentified. Amplification targeted TCR beta CDR3 regions from RNA transcripts. HTBI primers were employed in a first-round RT-PCR of the TCR CDR3. TCRdb re-called the multiplex PCR reads through MiXCR, storing one row per CDR3 protein. The sample lists around 350,000 distinct CDR3 sequences; approximately 13% were seen once. V lost 11 bases, J lost 3 bases, and 6 bases stayed unmatched. Germline lookup yields CDR1 MNHEY and CDR2 SMNVEV (reference sequence). This CDR3 contains 12 residues. The study enrolled patients aged 18 to 65 with newly diagnosed hyperthyroidism of under 2 months' duration.

The chain combines TRBV27 with TRBJ2-7; 8 bases agree with TRBD2. The source is a woman between 18 and 29 years old with Graves' hyperthyroidism. Material for sequencing was blood. CDR3 loop: CASTSVNYEQYF. Written as DNA, the CDR3 is TGTGCCTCGACTAGCGTGAACTACGAGCAGTACTTC.